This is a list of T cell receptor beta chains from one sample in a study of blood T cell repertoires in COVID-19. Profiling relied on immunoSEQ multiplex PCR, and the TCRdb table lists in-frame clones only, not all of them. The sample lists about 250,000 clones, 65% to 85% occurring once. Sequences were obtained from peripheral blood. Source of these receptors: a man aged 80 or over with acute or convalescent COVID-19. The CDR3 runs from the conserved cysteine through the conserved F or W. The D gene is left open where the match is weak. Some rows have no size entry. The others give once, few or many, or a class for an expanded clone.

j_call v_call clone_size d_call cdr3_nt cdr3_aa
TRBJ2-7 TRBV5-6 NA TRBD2 TGTGCCAGCACGCACTGGGGCGGACTAGCGGGGCCTAGCTCCTACGAGCAGTACTTC CASTHWGGLAGPSSYEQYF
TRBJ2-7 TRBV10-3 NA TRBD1 TGTGCCATCAGTGAGTCGGACAGGGTGGGGTACGAGCAGTACTTC CAISESDRVGYEQYF
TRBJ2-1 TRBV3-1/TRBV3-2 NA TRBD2 TGTGCCAGCAGCTACGGGACTAGCGGAGCCTACAATGAGCAGTTCTTC CASSYGTSGAYNEQFF
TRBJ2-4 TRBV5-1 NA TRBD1 TGCGCCAGCAGCTTGGGAGGGGGCACGGACATTCAGTACTTC CASSLGGGTDIQYF
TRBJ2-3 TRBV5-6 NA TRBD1 TGTGCCAGCAGCCGTCGACAGGGCCAAGGTGTAGATACGCAGTATTTT CASSRRQGQGVDTQYF
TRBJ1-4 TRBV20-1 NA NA TGCAGTGCTAGATCCGGGGAAAAACTGTTTTTT CSARSGEKLFF
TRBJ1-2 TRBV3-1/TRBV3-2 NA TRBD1 TGTGCCAGCAGCCAAGGGCCCGGGGACAGCGGATTCTATGGCTACACCTTC CASSQGPGDSGFYGYTF
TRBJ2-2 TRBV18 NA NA TGTGCCAGCTCACCCCCCGACAGGCCCAACACCGGGGAGCTGTTTTTT CASSPPDRPNTGELFF
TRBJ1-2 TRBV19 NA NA TGTGCCAGTATGGAGTCTTATGGCTACACCTTC CASMESYGYTF
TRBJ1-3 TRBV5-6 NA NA TGTGCCAGCAGCCCCGGACAGCCTGGAAACACCATATATTTT CASSPGQPGNTIYF
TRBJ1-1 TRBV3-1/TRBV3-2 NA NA TGTGCCAGCAGCCAAGGTGGAGTTGACACTGAAGCTTTCTTT CASSQGGVDTEAFF
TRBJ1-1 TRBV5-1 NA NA TGCGCCAGCACCGGTCCGGGTACTACTGAAGCTTTCTTT CASTGPGTTEAFF
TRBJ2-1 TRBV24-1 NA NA TGTGCCACCAGAAGCAGGGAAAGCTCCTACAATGAGCAGTTCTTC CATRSRESSYNEQFF
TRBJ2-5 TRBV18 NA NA TGTGCCAGCTCACCAGGGGCACAAGAGACCCAGTACTTC CASSPGAQETQYF
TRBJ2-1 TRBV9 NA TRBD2 TGTGCCAGCACCGGACTAGCGGGCCCTAGCTCCTACAATGAGCAGTTCTTC CASTGLAGPSSYNEQFF
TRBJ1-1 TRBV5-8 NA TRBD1 TGTGCCAGCAGCCTCCCGGGACAGGGGGTGGGTGAAGCTTTCTTT CASSLPGQGVGEAFF
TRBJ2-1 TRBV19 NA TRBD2 TGTGCCAGTAGTAGACTAGCGGGAGGTATCAATGAGCAGTTCTTC CASSRLAGGINEQFF
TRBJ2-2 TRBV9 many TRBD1 TGTGCCAGCAGCGTAGCTAGACAGGGGTTGTTTACCGGGGAGCTGTTTTTT CASSVARQGLFTGELFF
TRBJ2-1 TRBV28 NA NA TGTGCCAGCAGCCGGTGGGGGGTCGAGGACAATGAGCAGTTCTTC CASSRWGVEDNEQFF
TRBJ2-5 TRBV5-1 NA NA TGCGCCAGCAGCCACTTGACTAGTTCACTCGGGGAGACCCAGTACTTC CASSHLTSSLGETQYF
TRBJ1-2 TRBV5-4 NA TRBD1 TGTGCCAGCAGCTCAGGACAGGGGGCGATCAGCTATGGCTACACCTTC CASSSGQGAISYGYTF
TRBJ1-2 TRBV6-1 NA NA TGTGCCAGCAGTGATTCGGGGGATGGCTACACCTTC CASSDSGDGYTF
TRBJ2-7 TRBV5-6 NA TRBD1 TGTGCCAGCAGCGCGGGACAGGGGGCCTACGAGCAGTACTTC CASSAGQGAYEQYF
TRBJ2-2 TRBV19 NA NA TGTGCCAGTAGTATAGATCGGGGATGGGAGCAGAACACCGGGGAGCTGTTTTTT CASSIDRGWEQNTGELFF
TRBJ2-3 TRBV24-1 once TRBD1 TGTGCCACCAGTGAGACAGGGGGCAGAGATACGCAGTATTTT CATSETGGRDTQYF
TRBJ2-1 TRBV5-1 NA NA TGCGCCAGCAGCCGAGCGAACTATGAGCAGTTCTTC CASSRANYEQFF
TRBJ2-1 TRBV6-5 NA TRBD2 TGTGCCAGCAGCTCCGGGACTAGCGGGGGCGGTGAGCAGTTCTTC CASSSGTSGGGEQFF
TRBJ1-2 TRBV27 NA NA TGTGCCAGCAGTTTAGGGGCCAGAAACTATGGCTACACCTTC CASSLGARNYGYTF
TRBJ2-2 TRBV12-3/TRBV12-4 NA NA TGTGCCTCGCGGGTCGGTAGGGCCGGGGAGCTGTTTTTT CASRVGRAGELFF
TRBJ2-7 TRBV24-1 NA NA TGTGCCACCAGTGACCGGGTGACTACCGGGGTGCAGTACTTC CATSDRVTTGVQYF
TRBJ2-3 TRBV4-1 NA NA TGCGCCAGCAGCCAATTTACGATTTTCGGGAGAGACACAGATACGCAGTATTTT CASSQFTIFGRDTDTQYF